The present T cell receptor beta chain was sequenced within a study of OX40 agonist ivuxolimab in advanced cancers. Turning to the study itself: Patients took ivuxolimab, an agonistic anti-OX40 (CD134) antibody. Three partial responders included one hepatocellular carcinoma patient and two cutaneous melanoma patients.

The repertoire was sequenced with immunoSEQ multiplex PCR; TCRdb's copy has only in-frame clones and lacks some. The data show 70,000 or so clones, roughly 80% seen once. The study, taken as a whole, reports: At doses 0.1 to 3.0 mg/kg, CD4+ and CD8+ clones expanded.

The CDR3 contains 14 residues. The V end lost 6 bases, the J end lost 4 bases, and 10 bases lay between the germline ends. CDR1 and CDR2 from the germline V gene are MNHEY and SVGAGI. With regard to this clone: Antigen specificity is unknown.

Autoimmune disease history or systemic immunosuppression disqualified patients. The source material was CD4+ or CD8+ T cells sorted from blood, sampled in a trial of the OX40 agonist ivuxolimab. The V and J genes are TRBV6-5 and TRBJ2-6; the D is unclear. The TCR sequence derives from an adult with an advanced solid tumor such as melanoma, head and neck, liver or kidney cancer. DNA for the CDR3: TGTGCCAGCAGCCTCCAGTCAGGGGCCAACGTCCTGACTTTC. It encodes CASSLQSGANVLTF.